A single sample is the source of the 14 T cell receptor beta chains below, sequenced in a study of shared clonotypes between healthy human individuals. The naive CD8 population came from CD45RO-negative cells selected for CCR7, without terminally differentiated effector memory CD45RA+ cells. Profiled with immunoSEQ multiplex PCR; TCRdb holds only in-frame clones, not every one. The sample lists 800,000 to 950,000 clones, 96% occurring once. The sequencing input was naive CD8+ T cells sorted from blood. Source of these receptors: a man aged 30-40 years in good health.

The genes are TRBV27 and TRBJ2-3, with 9 bases aligning to TRBD2. The CDR3 has 16 residues. With 2 bases clipped from V and 1 base from J, the junction kept 4 bases outside the gene matches. CDR1 MNHEY and CDR2 SMNVEV come from the germline V gene (reference sequence). The CDR3 DNA reads as TGTGCCAGCAGTTTAGATCTAGCGGGACGCACAGATACGCAGTATTTT. Encoded protein: CASSLDLAGRTDTQYF.

The chain combines TRBV27 with TRBJ2-7, with 9 positions matching TRBD2. Germline V CDR1 and CDR2: MNHEY, SMNVEV (reference sequence). After removal of 6 bases from V and 6 bases from J, the junction contained 12 bases not matched to a gene. The length of the CDR3 is 15 residues. In DNA, the CDR3 is TGTGCCAGCAGCCTTTTGCGGGAGGGCCTCGGCGAGCAGTACTTC. It specifies CASSLLREGLGEQYF.

The chain combines TRBV29-1 with TRBJ2-2; maybe TRBD2 (5 bases). V lost 0 bases, J lost 2 bases, and 13 bases lay in between. Germline V gene data show CDR1 as SQVTM and CDR2 as ANQGSEA. This CDR3 is 16 amino acids long. CDR3 amino acids: CSVEDSKDSNTGELFF. CDR3 DNA sequence: TGCAGCGTTGAAGACTCGAAGGACTCAAACACCGGGGAGCTGTTTTTT.

This clone was seen just once. This chain connects TRBV4-3 to TRBJ1-5; no definite D call. Trimming stripped 0 bases from V and 6 bases from J, with 15 bases between. The CDR3 runs to 16 residues. Germline assignment: CDR1 LGHNA and CDR2 YSLEER. Here the CDR3 reads CASSQDLWALGQPQHF. Here the CDR3 DNA reads TGCGCCAGCAGCCAAGATCTATGGGCCTTAGGTCAGCCCCAGCATTTT.

The J gene is TRBJ1-1, the V gene TRBV30; D is possibly TRBD1 (5 bases). Trimming took off 0 bases at V and 3 bases at J, with 5 bases between the two ends. Germline V gene data show CDR1 as GTSNPN and CDR2 as SVGIG (reference sequence). The length of the CDR3 is 12 residues. This CDR3 reads CAWSVGDTEAFF. DNA for the CDR3: TGTGCCTGGAGTGTGGGGGACACTGAAGCTTTCTTT.

V gene TRBV4-3 combines with J gene TRBJ2-2, with D hard to call. CDR3 length: 13 amino acids. Per the germline V gene, CDR1 is LGHNA and CDR2 is YSLEER. V lost 1 base and J lost 5, with 5 bases in between. CDR3 residues: CASSQVETGELFF. The CDR3 DNA follows: TGCGCCAGCAGCCAAGTTGAAACCGGGGAGCTGTTTTTT.

In DNA, the CDR3 is TGCGCAAGTACACAGGGGTACAATGAGCAGTTCTTC. This translates into CASTQGYNEQFF. The chain has TRBV5-1 and TRBJ2-1; 7 bases match TRBD1. This CDR3 is 12 amino acids long. CDR1 SGHRS and CDR2 YFSETQ come from the germline V gene.

The chain employs TRBV7-9 and TRBJ2-1; D may correspond to TRBD1 or TRBD2 (6 bases each). Germline CDR1 is SEHNR and CDR2 is FQNEAQ (reference sequence). The CDR3 length is 15 residues. V was cut by 3 bases and J by 8 bases, with 17 bases left in between. The CDR3 DNA sequence: TGTGCCAGCAGCTTCGTACGAGGGGGGCGCGATGAGCAGTTCTTC. This sequence encodes CASSFVRGGRDEQFF.

The J gene is TRBJ2-7, the V gene TRBV27; 9 positions match TRBD1. Trimming cost V 4 bases and J 3 bases; bases outside gene matches: 13. CDR1 and CDR2 from the germline V gene are MNHEY and SMNVEV (reference sequence). The CDR3 is 17 residues long. CDR3 region: CASSSWTNRDRVYEQYF. CDR3 coding DNA: TGTGCCAGCAGTTCCTGGACCAACCGGGACAGGGTCTACGAGCAGTACTTC.

The chain carries TRBV2 and TRBJ2-7, with 9 bases aligning to TRBD1. The CDR3 has 14 residues. Per the germline V gene, CDR1 is SNHLY and CDR2 is FYNNEI. V dropped 7 bases and J dropped 3; count of bases not matched to a gene: 7. CDR3 in DNA: TGTGCCAGCAACCCGGGGGACAGGGACTACGAGCAGTACTTC. Protein product: CASNPGDRDYEQYF.

The J gene is TRBJ2-7, the V gene TRBV6-1; D unresolved. V lost 2 bases to trimming and J lost 3 bases, with 14 bases between them. This CDR3 is 15 amino acids long. Germline V gene sequence: CDR1 MNHNS, CDR2 SASEGT. CDR3 region: CASSEWRPGNYEQYF. DNA for the CDR3: TGTGCCAGCAGTGAATGGCGCCCCGGAAACTACGAGCAGTACTTC.

This clone appeared a single time. The J gene is TRBJ2-3, the V gene TRBV5-6; TRBD1 is a possible D gene (5 bases). Germline CDR1 SGHDT, CDR2 YYEEEE. V lost 0 bases, J lost 4 bases, and 9 bases lay in between. The CDR3 spans 14 residues. In DNA, the CDR3 is TGTGCCAGCAGCTTGGTAGGGGCACCAGATACGCAGTATTTT. Translating it yields CASSLVGAPDTQYF.

This chain links TRBV11-3 with TRBJ2-1; 7 nucleotides agree with TRBD2. Trimming took 5 bases from V and 5 from J; bases not matched to a gene: 3. The length of the CDR3 is 13 residues. Germline CDR1 SGHNT, CDR2 YENEEA. In DNA, the CDR3 is TGTGCCAGCAGCCCCCGGGGGGACAATGAGCAGTTCTTC. It translates to CASSPRGDNEQFF.

V gene TRBV20-1 combines with J gene TRBJ1-1; possible D gene TRBD1, 5 bases. The CDR3 loop spans 11 amino acids. Germline values: CDR1 DFQATT, CDR2 SNEGSKA (reference sequence). V was trimmed by 8 bases and J by 4 bases, leaving 11 bases between them. CDR3 protein: CSLSGGTEAFF. CDR3 nucleotide sequence: TGCAGTCTCTCGGGGGGCACTGAAGCTTTCTTT.